This is a list of T cell receptor beta chains from one sample in a study of blood T cells in healthy people across ages. TCRdb re-called the 5' RACE reads with MiXCR, one entry per CDR3 protein. The sample holds about 670,000 distinct CDR3 sequences; 52% are singletons and the top ten take around an eighth. Material for sequencing was blood. Every receptor here comes from a woman older than 75 in good health. Both conserved end residues are part of each CDR3. The D gene is left open where the match is weak. Some rows have no size entry. The others give once, few or many, or a class for an expanded clone.

v_gene	abundance	d_gene	j_gene	CDR3nt	CDR3aa
TRBV6-2/TRBV6-3	NA	TRBD2	TRBJ2-3	TGTGCCAGCAGTCGACCGCTAGCGGGAGGCCCCACAGATACGCAGTATTTT	CASSRPLAGGPTDTQYF
TRBV7-2	NA	TRBD2	TRBJ2-5	TGTGCCAGCAGCGGACGACTAGCTTGGGGTGTGGAGACCCAGTACTTC	CASSGRLAWGVETQYF
TRBV10-3	NA	NA	TRBJ2-6	TGTGCCATCAGTGGGCCGGAACAGCTTGGGGCCAACGTCCTGACTTTC	CAISGPEQLGANVLTF
TRBV20-1	few	NA	TRBJ2-7	TGCAGTGCAATCAGGGGGGCTTACGAGCAGTACTTC	CSAIRGAYEQYF
TRBV7-9	few	NA	TRBJ2-3	TGTGCCAGCAGCGTCAGACCCACCACAGATACGCAGTATTTT	CASSVRPTTDTQYF
TRBV29-1	many	NA	TRBJ2-3	TGCAGCGACCAACCCCACGATAGAGATACGCAGTATTTT	CSDQPHDRDTQYF
TRBV20-1	once	TRBD1	TRBJ2-1	TGCAGTGCTAGGGACAGGGCATATTCGGAGCAGTTCTTC	CSARDRAYSEQFF
TRBV9	many	TRBD1	TRBJ2-3	TGTGCCAGCAGCGCCGGACAGGCGAACACAGATACGCAGTATTTT	CASSAGQANTDTQYF
TRBV7-2	NA	NA	TRBJ2-1	TGTGCCAGCAGCTTAGCGCGAGAGTATTTAGAGCAGTTCTTC	CASSLAREYLEQFF
TRBV3-1	few	NA	TRBJ2-7	TGTGCCAGCAGCCAAGAGACAAGAACCCTCACCTACGAGCAGTACTTC	CASSQETRTLTYEQYF
TRBV5-1	once	TRBD1	TRBJ2-7	TGCGCCAGCAGCTTGGAATCCGGACAGGGCCCCTACAAGCAGTACTTC	CASSLESGQGPYKQYF
TRBV4-1	many	NA	TRBJ2-1	TGCGCCAGCAGCCAAGATAGGGTAGCGGTCTACAATGAGCAGTTCTTC	CASSQDRVAVYNEQFF
TRBV28	many	TRBD1	TRBJ1-2	TGTGCCAGCAGTTATGAGGGGGCCGTTTATGGCTACACCTTC	CASSYEGAVYGYTF
TRBV20-1	many	NA	TRBJ2-3	TGCAGTGCCAATAAAGCAGCAGATACGCAGTATTTT	CSANKAADTQYF
TRBV29-1	NA	TRBD1	TRBJ2-1	TGCAGCGTTGACGACAGGGGAGACAATGAGCAGTTCTTC	CSVDDRGDNEQFF
TRBV2	NA	NA	TRBJ1-1	TGTGCCAGCAGTGCCCCTACAGGGATTGAAGCTTTCTTT	CASSAPTGIEAFF
TRBV29-1	few	NA	TRBJ2-6	TGCAGCGTTGGTTCACAGGGTGGGGCCGGGGCCAACGTCCTGACTTTC	CSVGSQGGAGANVLTF
TRBV5-1	NA	TRBD1	TRBJ2-3	TGCGCCAGCAGCTTAGACAGGGTGCGCACAGATACGCAGTATTTT	CASSLDRVRTDTQYF
TRBV5-1	many	TRBD1	TRBJ1-1	TGCGCCAGCAGAACCGGGACAGGGGCAATGAACACTGAAGCTTTCTTT	CASRTGTGAMNTEAFF
TRBV7-2	NA	TRBD2	TRBJ2-2	TGTGCCAGCAGCTGGTCTAGCGGGAACACCGGGGAGCTGTTTTTT	CASSWSSGNTGELFF
TRBV7-9	NA	NA	TRBJ2-7	TGTGCCAGCAGCTTAGATAGGTACTCCTACGAGCAGTACTTC	CASSLDRYSYEQYF
TRBV12-3/TRBV12-4	NA	TRBD2	TRBJ2-7	TGTGCCACCAACCTAGCGGGAGGGCATTTGTACAATGAGCAGTACTTC	CATNLAGGHLYNEQYF
TRBV10-3	NA	NA	TRBJ1-2	TGTGCCATCAGTGGGGGCCCAGAGAATGGCTACACCTTC	CAISGGPENGYTF
TRBV20-1	NA	TRBD1	TRBJ1-5	TGCAGTGCTAGAGATCGGGACAGCCATCAGCCCCAGCATTTT	CSARDRDSHQPQHF
TRBV9	many	TRBD2	TRBJ2-1	TGTGCCAGCAGCTCTCAGCGGGACCCCGGTGAGCAGTTCTTC	CASSSQRDPGEQFF
TRBV7-2	NA	TRBD1	TRBJ1-5	TGTGCCAGCAGCGATGACAGGGACCAGCCCCAGCATTTT	CASSDDRDQPQHF
TRBV6-1	NA	NA	TRBJ2-1	TGTGCCAGCAGTGAAGCGCTTCGGGGCGGACGCTCCTACAATGAGCAGTTCTTC	CASSEALRGGRSYNEQFF
TRBV2	many	NA	TRBJ2-4	TGTGCCAGCAGCGATTCAGGGCGTCCAAAAAACATTCAGTACTTC	CASSDSGRPKNIQYF
TRBV3-1	few	NA	TRBJ2-1	TGTGCCAGCAGCCAAGCCGTTCGAACGGGGCTAAATGAGCAGTTCTTC	CASSQAVRTGLNEQFF